This T cell receptor beta chain appears in the sequencing data of a study of T cell repertoires in cytomegalovirus infection. Comments on this clonotype: Antigen specificity is unknown.

Germline CDR1 is SEHNR and CDR2 is FQNEAQ (reference sequence). V was cut by 4 bases and J by 6 bases, with 11 bases left in between. This CDR3 has 13 residues. Each CDR3 protein gets one entry after TCRdb re-called the reads with MiXCR. Of some 920,000 distinct CDR3 sequences in the sample, roughly 30% were seen once. This chain connects TRBV7-9 to TRBJ2-3; no definite D call. The TCR comes from a human donor in good health (CMV status not recorded). Some clones in this sample may be carry-over from other donors' samples. Sample: cultured CD8+ T cells from PBMCs, taken from culture after CMV antigen stimulation. The CDR3 sequence is CASSSIRRDTQYF. The CDR3 DNA is TGTGCCAGCAGCTCTATTCGACGGGATACGCAGTATTTT.